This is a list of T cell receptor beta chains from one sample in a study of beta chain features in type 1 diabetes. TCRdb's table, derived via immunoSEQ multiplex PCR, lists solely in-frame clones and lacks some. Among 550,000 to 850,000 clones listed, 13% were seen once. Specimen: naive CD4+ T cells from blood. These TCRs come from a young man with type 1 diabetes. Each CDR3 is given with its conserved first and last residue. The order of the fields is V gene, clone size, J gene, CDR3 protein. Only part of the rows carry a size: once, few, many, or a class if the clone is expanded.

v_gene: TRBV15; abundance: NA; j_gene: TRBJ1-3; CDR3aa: CATSRDLEDGNTIYF
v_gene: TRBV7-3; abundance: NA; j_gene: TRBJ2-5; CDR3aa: CASARGGTQETQYF
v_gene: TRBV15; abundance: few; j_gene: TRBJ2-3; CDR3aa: CATSRVRGDTDTQYF
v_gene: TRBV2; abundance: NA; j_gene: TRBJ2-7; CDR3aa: CASSTDAYEQYF
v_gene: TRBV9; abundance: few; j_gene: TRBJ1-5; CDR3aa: CASSVGQGDQPQHF
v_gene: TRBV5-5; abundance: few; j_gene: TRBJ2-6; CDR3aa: CASSGGQSSGANVLTF
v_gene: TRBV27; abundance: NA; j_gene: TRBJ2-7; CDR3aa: CASSPDSEQYF
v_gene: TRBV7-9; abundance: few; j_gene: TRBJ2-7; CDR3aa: CASRRTSGGLYEQYF
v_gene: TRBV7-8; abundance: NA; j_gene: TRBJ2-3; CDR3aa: CASSLDLAGAGDTQYF
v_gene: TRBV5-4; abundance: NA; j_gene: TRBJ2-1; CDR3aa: CASRTSGGGPYNEQFF
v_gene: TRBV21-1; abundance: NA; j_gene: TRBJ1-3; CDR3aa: CASSKNHRSGNTIYF
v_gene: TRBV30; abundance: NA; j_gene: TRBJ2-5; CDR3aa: CAWSVRETQYF
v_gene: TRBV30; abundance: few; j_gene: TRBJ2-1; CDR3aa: CAWSVQGFNEQFF
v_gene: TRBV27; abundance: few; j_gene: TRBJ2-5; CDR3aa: CASSLTSVGWETQYF
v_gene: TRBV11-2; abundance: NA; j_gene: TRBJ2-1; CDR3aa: CASSLDRTSGGPSYNEQFF
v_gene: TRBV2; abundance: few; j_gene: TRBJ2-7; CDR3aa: CATSKAGSSYEQYF
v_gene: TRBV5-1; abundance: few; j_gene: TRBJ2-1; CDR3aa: CASSLSLGGLKNEQFF
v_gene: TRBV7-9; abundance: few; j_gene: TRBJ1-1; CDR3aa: CASSFMPLNTEAFF
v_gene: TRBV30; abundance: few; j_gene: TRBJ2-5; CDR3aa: CAWSVLETQYF
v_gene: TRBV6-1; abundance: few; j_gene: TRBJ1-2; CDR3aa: CASSEGGTLGGYTF
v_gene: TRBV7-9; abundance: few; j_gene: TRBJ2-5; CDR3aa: CASSGGIGETQYF
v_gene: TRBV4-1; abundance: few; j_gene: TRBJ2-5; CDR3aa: CASSQDQTYRYAETQYF
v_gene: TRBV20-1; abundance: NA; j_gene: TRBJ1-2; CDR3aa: CSAKIGLGYTF
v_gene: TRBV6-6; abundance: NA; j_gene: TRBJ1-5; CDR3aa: CASSRQGLSNQPQHF
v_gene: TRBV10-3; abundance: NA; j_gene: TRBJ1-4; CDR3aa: CAISESISRATNEKLFF
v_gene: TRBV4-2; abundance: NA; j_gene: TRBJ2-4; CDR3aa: CASSQDPTGGTGHIQYF
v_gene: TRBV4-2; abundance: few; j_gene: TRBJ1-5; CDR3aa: CASSRSFGQDNQPQHF
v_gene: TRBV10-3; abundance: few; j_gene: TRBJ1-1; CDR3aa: CAISPGTWAEAFF
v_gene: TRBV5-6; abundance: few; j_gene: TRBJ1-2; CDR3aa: CASSPYPDGNYGYTF
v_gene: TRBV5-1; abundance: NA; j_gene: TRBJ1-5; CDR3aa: CASPLTGEWVSNQPQHF
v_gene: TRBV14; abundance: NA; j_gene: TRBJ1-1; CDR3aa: CASSQQGLTEAFF
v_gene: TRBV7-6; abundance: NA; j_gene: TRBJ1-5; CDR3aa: CASSLEAVDQPQHF
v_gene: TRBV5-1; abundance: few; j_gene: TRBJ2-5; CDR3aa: CASMEYETQYF
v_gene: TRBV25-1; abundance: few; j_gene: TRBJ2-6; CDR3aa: CASTGDSGANVLTF
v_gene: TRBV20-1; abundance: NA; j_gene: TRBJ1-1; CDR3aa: CSAAGRTEAFF
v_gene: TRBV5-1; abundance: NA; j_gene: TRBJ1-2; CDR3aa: CASSLAGNYGYTF